This T cell receptor beta chain was captured in a study of regulatory T cells in long-lasting Graves disease. As for the study in general: Antithyroid drug exposure in newly diagnosed Graves' patients had lasted under 3 months.

Regarding time point: newly diagnosed GD, antithyroid drugs for less than 3 months. Isolated PBMC RNA provided the starting material for the TCR library. The collection involved drawing around 10 milliliters of peripheral blood into EDTA tubes. Broader study findings: Peripheral blood was the sole material, not thyroid tissue.

With regard to this clonotype: Its target is unknown.

This CDR3 comprises 18 residues. CDR1 and CDR2 from the germline V gene are MGHDK and SYGVNS. After removal of 4 bases from V and 5 bases from J, the junction contained 17 bases not matched to a gene. Arm-PCR with iRepertoire HTBI primers amplified the CDR3 regions for these TCR beta libraries. TCRdb reanalysed the multiplex PCR reads using MiXCR and keeps one entry per CDR3 protein. Of 300,000 to 400,000 distinct CDR3 sequences in the sample, 15% to 20% were seen once. This TCR came from a female donor with Graves disease. This chain joins TRBV25-1 and TRBJ2-1; TRBD2 agrees at 7 bases. Sequencing was performed on peripheral blood mononuclear cells (PBMCs), taken at new diagnosis, from a patient treated with antithyroid drugs. CDR3 residues: CASSAGGGSAAVNNEQFF. CDR3 bases: TGTGCCAGCAGTGCGGGGGGAGGGTCTGCGGCGGTAAACAATGAGCAGTTCTTC.